This TCR beta chain was identified during a study of Ad26.COV2.S vaccination and SARS-CoV-2 variants (dated by TCRdb to the early 2020s). As for the study more broadly: Donors in the vaccine arm were drawn from COV1001, a phase I-IIa trial of Ad26.COV2.S in healthy adults that was multicentre, randomized, double-blind and placebo-controlled. TCRbeta repertoire sequencing served as the tool for gauging how specific and how broad the SARS-CoV-2-reactive T cell receptors were following Ad26.COV2.S vaccination. A total of approximately 30 samples were included in the TCR-sequenced set, comprising roughly 20 Ad26.COV2.S vaccine recipients, 5 placebo recipients and 8 SARS-CoV-2 convalescent individuals. Dosing of Ad26.COV2.S was intramuscular, at either 5x10^10 or 1x10^11 viral particles, delivered as one shot or as two shots spaced 56 days apart. Participants in the trial were split at random into five groups of five each, receiving low-dose or high-dose Ad26.COV2.S once or twice, or else placebo on both occasions. Investigators remained blinded to trial group allocation during experiments and outcome assessment. What the authors observed across the whole study: After vaccination, substantial breadth of spike-specific CD8+ and CD4+ T cell responses was reported. According to the authors, total T cell responses may have been underestimated by the TCR breadth and depth analyses. Non-spike TCR breadth was comparable between vaccine and placebo recipients, consistent with the vaccine containing only spike. Comparing responses between vaccine doses or regimens was not something the study was powered to do. Compared with placebo recipients, Ad26.COV2.S recipients showed higher spike-specific TCR breadth (P = 0.0014).

The immunoSEQ Assay was used to sequence TCRbeta CDR3 regions. After extraction, genomic DNA underwent amplification by bias-controlled multiplex PCR, followed by high-throughput sequencing. Regarding the original processing steps: To quantify the absolute abundance of every unique TCRbeta CDR3 region, sequences were collapsed and filtered. T cell fraction was estimated by normalization of TCRbeta template counts to usable DNA, with usable DNA being measured through amplification of reference genes present in all nucleated cells. Repertoire TCRs were annotated as SARS-CoV-2-specific by exact matching of V gene, CDR3 amino acid sequence and J gene to a known reactive TCR set. The reference SARS-CoV-2 TCR set came from MIRA and was filtered for enrichment in COVID-19-positive ImmuneCODE repertoires, removing public or cross-reactive TCRs. Drawing on the MIRA antigens, annotated TCRs were analysed further at the level of specific ORF or position within ORF. Depth was the summed frequency of annotated unique rearrangements, while breadth was defined as annotated unique rearrangements over total unique productive rearrangements. TCR breadth was compared between groups using two-sided Wilcoxon rank-sum tests. TCRdb mirrors the immuneACCESS table, restricted to in-frame sequences. Some clones are absent from its copies; in checked studies, under half trace to an unresolved V gene, and the reason for the others is unknown. V and J calls and clone size follow that table, whereas D and trimming were derived from the DNA. This sample comprises under 550,000 clones, around 90% of them detected only once. 12% of the sample rests with the top ten.

On this clone itself: This receptor's antigen is unknown. Per-base qualities were not stored, and no clone one base away is much larger.

The treatment or condition label here, explained by the study, means: some 20 received Ad26.COV2.S at low or high dose, single or two shots; about five received placebo; per-sample allocation not given. Repertoires of vaccine and placebo recipients were sequenced from samples collected on day 63 after the first injection. Between 29 July and 7 August 2020, Cohort 1b enrolled about 27 adults aged 18-55 years at one site in Boston, USA. Ad26.COV2.S was a replication-incompetent adenovirus type 26 vector expressing a prefusion-stabilized SARS-CoV-2 spike protein from the original Wuhan strain. The CDR3 sequence holds 14 residues, the cysteine and phenylalanine included. The entry retains the CDR3 DNA only, 42 bases that are in frame from base 1. Here V drops 8 bases and J drops 4 bases, and the junction holds 5 bases not matched to any gene. Reading the germline V gene (reference sequence) gives CDR1 MNHNY and CDR2 SVGAGI.

The starting material was peripheral blood, obtained in a trial of Ad26.COV2.S vaccine versus placebo. This sequence was found in a person aged 18-60 years who received the Ad26.COV2.S COVID-19 vaccine or a placebo. This chain joins TRBV6-6 to TRBJ2-1, with 10 bases in between that match TRBD2. CDR3 region: CASDTSGAYNEQFF. The bases are TGTGCCAGCGATACTAGCGGGGCATACAATGAGCAGTTCTTC.